A selection of T cell receptor beta chains follows, all from one sample in a study of relationships among human T cell subsets. TCRdb processed the multiplex PCR reads anew with MiXCR; each CDR3 protein has one entry. The sample gives about 2,400 distinct CDR3 sequences, under 50% of which show up once; 45% to 55% is in the top ten. The specimen sequenced was activated T cells sorted from blood. Receptors were obtained from a man aged 35 to 55 in good health. Both conserved end residues are part of each CDR3. A D gene is named only where the DNA matches it firmly. The size of a clone is reported for some rows only, either as once, few or many, or as a class for expanded clones.

13	TRBV12-3/TRBV12-4	.	TRBJ2-1	medium-sized	CASSPTSYNEQFF	TGTGCCAGCAGCCCGACTAGCTACAATGAGCAGTTCTTC
15	TRBV1	.	TRBJ2-7	few	CTSTRGGGLGYEQYF	TGCACCAGCACCCGAGGGGGAGGGCTAGGCTACGAGCAGTACTTC
13	TRBV20-1	.	TRBJ2-1	few	CSARLPTFDEQFF	TGCAGTGCTAGACTACCCACCTTCGATGAGCAGTTCTTC
14	TRBV11-2	TRBD1	TRBJ2-7	.	CASSSDRGRYEQYF	TGTGCCAGCAGCTCGGACAGGGGGCGGTACGAGCAGTACTTC
9	TRBV6-4	.	TRBJ2-3	few	CASTDTQYF	TGTGCCAGCACAGATACGCAGTATTTT
16	TRBV7-8	TRBD1	TRBJ1-6	few	CASSLVAGGYLSPLHF	TGTGCCAGCAGCTTAGTAGCAGGGGGTTACCTATCACCCCTCCACTTT
14	TRBV6-5	.	TRBJ1-2	few	CASSYSLGLYGYTF	TGCGCCAGCAGTTACTCGCTAGGGCTATATGGCTACACCTTC
14	TRBV7-9	.	TRBJ2-1	few	CASSPTRDYNEQFF	TGTGCCAGCAGCCCGACGAGGGATTACAATGAGCAGTTCTTC
23	TRBV7-9	TRBD2	TRBJ2-7	.	CASSPAGTGPSSSGRANFYEQYF	TGTGCCAGCAGCCCGGCCGGGACAGGGCCCTCGTCTAGCGGGAGGGCAAATTTCTACGAGCAGTACTTC
15	TRBV10-3	.	TRBJ2-3	.	CAISESGDTTDTQYF	TGTGCCATCAGTGAGTCAGGGGACACCACAGATACGCAGTATTTT
12	TRBV12-3/TRBV12-4	.	TRBJ2-7	large	CASRVGRYEQYF	TGTGCCAGCAGAGTTGGCAGGTACGAGCAGTACTTC
12	TRBV27	.	TRBJ1-6	few	CASSQTGVTLHF	TGTGCCAGCAGTCAAACCGGGGTAACCCTCCACTTT
13	TRBV29-1	TRBD1	TRBJ1-4	.	CSGLGQGNEKLFF	TGCAGCGGGCTGGGACAGGGTAATGAAAAACTGTTTTTT
15	TRBV20-1	TRBD2	TRBJ2-7	few	CSARDGASGGYEQYF	TGCAGTGCTAGAGATGGCGCTAGCGGGGGATACGAGCAGTACTTC
13	TRBV20-1	.	TRBJ2-1	few	CSARTSSYNEQFF	TGCAGTGCTAGAACTAGCAGCTACAATGAGCAGTTCTTC
16	TRBV7-9	.	TRBJ1-1	few	CASSLEGGSRGTEAFF	TGTGCCAGCAGCTTAGAAGGCGGCAGCAGAGGGACTGAAGCTTTCTTT
17	TRBV28	.	TRBJ2-1	.	CASSSNFAETTYNEQFF	TGTGCCAGCAGTTCGAACTTCGCGGAGACCACCTACAATGAGCAGTTCTTC
17	TRBV12-3/TRBV12-4	TRBD2	TRBJ2-3	.	CASSTRLAGGKTDTQYF	TGTGCCAGCAGTACAAGACTAGCGGGGGGTAAGACAGATACGCAGTATTTT
14	TRBV20-1	.	TRBJ2-1	few	CNSTGGGLLYEQFF	TGCAACAGCACAGGAGGGGGCCTTTTGTATGAGCAGTTCTTC
14	TRBV27	TRBD1	TRBJ2-1	.	CASKRQGVNNEQFF	TGTGCCAGCAAAAGACAGGGGGTTAACAATGAGCAGTTCTTC
15	TRBV6-6	TRBD1	TRBJ1-5	medium-sized	CASSENRGRDQPQHF	TGTGCCAGCAGTGAAAACAGGGGAAGGGATCAGCCCCAGCATTTT
12	TRBV28	.	TRBJ2-7	.	CASSLQGYEQYF	TGTGCCAGCAGTTTACAGGGTTACGAGCAGTACTTC
14	TRBV7-9	.	TRBJ2-7	few	CASSPSGLSYEQYF	TGTGCCAGCAGCCCTTCGGGTCTATCCTACGAGCAGTACTTC
16	TRBV11-2	TRBD2	TRBJ2-1	.	CASSSGGEGAYNEQFF	TGTGCCAGCAGCTCCGGGGGGGAGGGGGCCTACAATGAGCAGTTCTTC
15	TRBV5-4	TRBD2	TRBJ2-1	few	CASSLASGGPNEQFF	TGCGCCAGCAGCTTGGCTAGCGGGGGTCCTAATGAGCAGTTCTTC
13	TRBV6-6	.	TRBJ2-1	.	CASSATSPYEQFF	TGTGCCAGCAGCGCTACCAGCCCTTATGAGCAGTTCTTC
11	TRBV14	.	TRBJ2-3	.	CASSLTDTQYF	TGTGCCAGCAGCCTCACAGATACGCAGTATTTT
14	TRBV6-1	.	TRBJ2-3	.	CASSDMAGTDTQYF	TGTGCCAGCAGTGATATGGCTGGCACAGATACGCAGTATTTT
14	TRBV11-2	.	TRBJ2-3	.	CASSPGPATDTQYF	TGTGCCAGCAGCCCGGGGCCAGCGACAGATACGCAGTATTTT
14	TRBV12-3/TRBV12-4	TRBD2	TRBJ2-1	.	CASRSGTSSHEQFF	TGTGCCAGCAGGTCCGGGACTAGTTCTCATGAGCAGTTCTTC
13	TRBV10-3	TRBD1	TRBJ1-1	.	CAIRDRDRTEAFF	TGTGCCATCAGGGACAGGGATCGCACTGAAGCTTTCTTT
16	TRBV13	.	TRBJ1-2	.	CASSLGRGRAGYGYTF	TGTGCCAGCAGCTTAGGCCGGGGCAGGGCGGGCTATGGCTACACCTTC
15	TRBV5-4	TRBD1	TRBJ1-5	.	CASSYGQGLNQPQHF	TGTGCCAGCAGCTACGGACAGGGACTCAATCAGCCCCAGCATTTT
16	TRBV12-3/TRBV12-4	.	TRBJ1-5	few	CASTLAGRGSNQPQHF	TGTGCCAGCACCCTGGCGGGGCGCGGGAGCAATCAGCCCCAGCATTTT
14	TRBV7-9	.	TRBJ1-1	once	CASSLDGRSAEASF	TGTGCCAGCAGCTTAGATGGACGGTCTGCCGAAGCTTCCTTT
14	TRBV2	.	TRBJ1-2	.	CASTHSGDPYGYTF	TGTGCCAGCACCCACAGCGGGGACCCGTATGGCTACACCTTC
15	TRBV7-9	TRBD1	TRBJ2-1	.	CASSLGDRMFDEQFF	TGTGCCAGCAGCTTAGGGGACAGGATGTTCGATGAGCAGTTCTTC
13	TRBV29-1	TRBD2	TRBJ2-7	few	CSAASGVSYEQYF	TGCAGCGCTGCTAGCGGGGTCTCCTACGAGCAGTACTTC
16	TRBV7-9	TRBD2	TRBJ2-7	.	CASSSPTSDLPYEQYF	TGTGCCAGCAGCTCGCCGACTAGCGACTTACCCTACGAGCAGTACTTC
16	TRBV28	TRBD1	TRBJ1-2	few	CASSPPDRGQYYGYTF	TGTGCCAGCAGTCCCCCCGACAGGGGACAATACTATGGCTACACCTTC
13	TRBV2	.	TRBJ1-5	.	CASRRGSNQPQHF	TGTGCCAGCAGAAGAGGTAGCAATCAGCCCCAGCATTTT
17	TRBV29-1	TRBD2	TRBJ2-2	few	CSVESGGARGPAGELFF	TGCAGCGTTGAGTCCGGGGGGGCACGGGGGCCCGCCGGGGAGCTGTTTTTT
14	TRBV29-1	.	TRBJ1-1	.	CSVAPQGGNTEAFF	TGCAGCGTTGCCCCACAGGGAGGGAACACTGAAGCTTTCTTT
15	TRBV5-1	.	TRBJ2-2	.	CASSLDAGNTGELFF	TGCGCCAGCAGCTTGGACGCCGGGAACACCGGGGAGCTGTTTTTT
14	TRBV4-2	.	TRBJ2-7	.	CASSQDGESYEQYF	TGTGCCAGCAGCCAAGATGGGGAATCCTACGAGCAGTACTTC
14	TRBV12-3/TRBV12-4	TRBD1	TRBJ1-1	few	CASSQGQANTEAFF	TGTGCCAGCAGCCAAGGACAGGCGAACACTGAAGCTTTCTTT
12	TRBV7-9	.	TRBJ2-7	.	CASSFGGTEQYF	TGTGCCAGCAGCTTTGGAGGGACCGAGCAGTACTTC
15	TRBV18	TRBD1	TRBJ2-7	.	CASSPPGQVTYEQYF	TGTGCCAGCTCACCGCCCGGACAGGTCACCTACGAGCAGTACTTC
15	TRBV11-2	TRBD1	TRBJ2-1	medium-sized	CASSYRDRRNNEQFF	TGTGCCAGCAGCTACCGGGACAGACGAAACAATGAGCAGTTCTTC
16	TRBV25-1	TRBD1	TRBJ2-3	few	CASSDRGTGGTDTQYF	TGTGCCAGCAGTGATAGAGGGACAGGGGGGACAGATACGCAGTATTTT
15	TRBV19	.	TRBJ2-3	.	CASTTGTTSTDTQYF	TGTGCCAGTACTACAGGGACAACTAGCACAGATACGCAGTATTTT
15	TRBV27	TRBD2	TRBJ2-5	large	CASTSRGGRQETQYF	TGTGCCAGCACCTCTCGGGGGGGGCGCCAAGAGACCCAGTACTTC
17	TRBV11-2	.	TRBJ2-7	medium-sized	CASSLDRGAGEWYEQYF	TGTGCCAGCAGCTTAGATCGAGGGGCAGGAGAATGGTACGAGCAGTACTTC
11	TRBV29-1	.	TRBJ2-1	.	CSVESGNEQFF	TGCAGCGTCGAGAGTGGGAATGAGCAGTTCTTC
13	TRBV19	TRBD1	TRBJ1-2	.	CASSATGGGGYTF	TGTGCCAGTAGTGCAACAGGGGGTGGAGGCTACACCTTC
15	TRBV2	TRBD2	TRBJ2-5	.	CAGDLASGGQETQYF	TGTGCCGGGGACTTGGCTAGCGGGGGCCAAGAGACCCAGTACTTC
14	TRBV20-1	.	TRBJ2-7	.	CSARAGISYGEQYF	TGCAGTGCTAGAGCCGGGATCTCCTACGGCGAGCAGTACTTC
16	TRBV20-1	TRBD1	TRBJ1-2	.	CSARGATQGADYGYTF	TGCAGTGCTAGGGGGGCGACACAGGGGGCAGACTATGGCTACACCTTC